Sequencing of this T cell receptor beta chain was carried out in a study of cytomegalovirus exposure and HLA in healthy donors. The study, taken as a whole, reports: The CMV antigen specificity of a few CMV-associated chains was confirmed through in vitro analysis. TCR beta chains numbering some 160 were designated cytomegalovirus-associated. Reported performance of the classifier showed diagnosis of cytomegalovirus status with high specificity and sensitivity.

This clone came up a few times. Its target is not known. Measured with immunoSEQ multiplex PCR; TCRdb has only the in-frame clones, and not every one. In the table there are hundreds of thousands of clones, just over 85% of which are singletons. V was clipped by 7 bases and J by 3 bases; unmatched bases: 6. CDR1 is MNHEY, CDR2 SMNVEV, per germline (reference sequence). CDR3 length: 14 residues. Sample: PBMCs. The V and J genes are TRBV27 and TRBJ1-2; 9 nucleotides agree with TRBD1. This TCR derives from a woman aged 18-35 years in good health and CMV-seronegative. The chain's CDR3 is CASTFTGGDYGYTF. The CDR3 nucleotides are TGTGCCAGCACATTTACAGGGGGCGACTATGGCTACACCTTC.